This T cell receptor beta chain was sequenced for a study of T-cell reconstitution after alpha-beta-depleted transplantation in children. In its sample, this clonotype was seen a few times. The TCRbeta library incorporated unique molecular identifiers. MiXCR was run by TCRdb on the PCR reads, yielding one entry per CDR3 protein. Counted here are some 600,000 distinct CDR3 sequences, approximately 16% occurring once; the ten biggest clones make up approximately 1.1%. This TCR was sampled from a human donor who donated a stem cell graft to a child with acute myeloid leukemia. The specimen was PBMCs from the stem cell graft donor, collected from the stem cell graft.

CDR3 region: CASSLTGRGSGANVLTF. The CDR3 DNA sequence: TGTGCCAGCAGTTTGACAGGGCGCGGCTCTGGGGCCAACGTCCTGACTTTC. The V call is TRBV2, the J call TRBJ2-6; 7 bases agree with TRBD1. The V gene's germline CDR1 is SNHLY and CDR2 FYNNEI. This CDR3 spans 17 amino acids. J gave up 0 bases and V 5 bases, and 7 bases lay outside the gene matches.